These 15 T cell receptor beta chains share one sample of origin, sequenced in a study of radiation and T cells in renal cell carcinoma. Described time point: blood 2 weeks post-SBRT. Treatment meaning: 15 Gy SBRT to primary tumor, nephrectomy 4 weeks later. Measured with immunoSEQ multiplex PCR; TCRdb has only the in-frame clones, and not every one. The sample has about 130,000 clones, around 89% seen once; the top ten hold 5.5% to 6.5%. Material: blood, obtained from a patient whose treatment included radiotherapy and nephrectomy. The receptors come from a woman aged 70-85 years with renal cell carcinoma.

This clone was observed a single time. The chain has TRBV11-3 and TRBJ2-1; tentative D call: TRBD1 (5 bases). CDR3 length equals 16 residues. Trimming took off 5 bases at V and 6 bases at J, with 20 bases between the two ends. The germline V gene encodes CDR1 SGHNT and CDR2 YENEEA. CDR3 coding DNA: TGTGCCAGCAGCCAAACCGTCCCGGACATAGGCAATGAGCAGTTCTTC. Translated: CASSQTVPDIGNEQFF.

This clone was seen a few times. The V gene is TRBV7-3, the J gene TRBJ1-6; 7 bases line up with TRBD1. The germline gives CDR1 SGHTA, CDR2 FQGTGA. V shed 6 bases, J shed 5 bases, and the junction held 7 bases outside the gene matches. The CDR3 loop spans 15 amino acids. CDR3 DNA: TGTGCCAGCAGTCAGACAGGGCCCGATAATTCACCCCTCCACTTT. Its translation: CASSQTGPDNSPLHF.

V usage is TRBV27 and J usage is TRBJ2-3, with D unclear. CDR1 is MNHEY, CDR2 SMNVEV, per germline (reference sequence). The V gene lost 4 bases and the J gene lost 2 bases, with 13 bases spanning the gap. This CDR3 region has 15 residues. CDR3 residues: CASSWSGAYTDTQYF. The DNA of the CDR3 is TGTGCCAGCAGTTGGAGTGGCGCATACACAGATACGCAGTATTTT.

CDR3 region: CAWSGQRGETQYF. CDR3 DNA: TGTGCCTGGAGTGGACAGAGGGGAGAGACCCAGTACTTC. The chain uses TRBV30 and TRBJ2-5; D possibly matches TRBD1 or TRBD2 (5 bases each). The CDR3 contains 13 residues. Germline V gene sequence: CDR1 GTSNPN, CDR2 SVGIG (reference sequence). V was pared by 1 base and J by 4 bases, with 10 bases between.

This clone was recorded once. Additional DNA sequences in this sample encode the identical CDR3. The rearrangement links TRBV5-1 to TRBJ2-1; 10 bases line up with TRBD2. Trimming cost V 1 base and J 4 bases; bases outside gene matches: 2. CDR3 length: 15 amino acids. Germline lookup yields CDR1 SGHRS and CDR2 YFSETQ. The CDR3 region is CASSLTSGIYNEQFF. The CDR3 region has the DNA TGCGCCAGCAGCTTGACTAGCGGGATATACAATGAGCAGTTCTTC. Together with reference TRBV5-1 and TRBJ2-1, the CDR3 gives the full variable domain: KAGVTQTPRYLIKTRGQQVTLSCSPISGHRSVSWYQQTPGQGLQFLFEYFSETQRNKGNFPGRFSGRQFSNSRSEMNVSTLELGDSALYLCASSLTSGIYNEQFFGPGTRLTVL.

A single count supports this clone. J is TRBJ2-1 and V is TRBV6-5; 7 nucleotides align to TRBD1. The CDR3 consists of 12 residues. V lost 7 bases to trimming and J lost 10 bases; unmatched junction nucleotides: 7. CDR1 is MNHEY and CDR2 is SVGAGI in the germline V gene. DNA of the CDR3: TGTGCCAGCATGCACAGGGGTGGGGAGCAGTTCTTC. Encoded protein: CASMHRGGEQFF.

The chain joins TRBV4-1 to TRBJ2-7, with 10 bases lining up with TRBD1. CDR1 and CDR2 (germline): MGHRA, YSYEKL. The CDR3 sequence is 13 residues long. The V segment lost 4 bases and the J segment 3 bases; nucleotides outside the gene matches: 0. CDR3 protein: CASSRDRGYEQYF. CDR3 coding DNA: TGCGCCAGCAGCCGGGACAGGGGCTACGAGCAGTACTTC.

The chain has TRBV5-1 and TRBJ2-7, with 7 bases lining up with TRBD2. This CDR3 is built from 14 residues. In germline, CDR1 is SGHRS, CDR2 YFSETQ. The V gene end was trimmed by 3 bases and the J gene end by 5 bases; junction bases not matched to a gene: 8. CDR3 nucleotides: TGCGCCAGCAGCTCGGAGAGGACTAGGAACGAGCAGTACTTC. Translated: CASSSERTRNEQYF.

This rearrangement joins TRBV28 to TRBJ1-5; 9 positions match TRBD1. Germline values: CDR1 MDHEN, CDR2 SYDVKM. The V segment lost 6 bases and the J segment 9 bases; nucleotides outside the gene matches: 9. The CDR3 loop spans 14 amino acids. The CDR3: CASRPTGGGGPQHF. CDR3 bases: TGTGCCAGCAGGCCCACAGGGGGCGGGGGGCCCCAGCATTTT.

The chain has TRBV5-4 and TRBJ2-6, with TRBD2 matching 8 bases. This CDR3 is 15 amino acids long. Per the germline V gene, CDR1 is SGHNT and CDR2 is YYREEE (reference sequence). J was trimmed by 4 bases and V by 3 bases; bases with no gene match: 3. This CDR3 reads CASSSGGAGANVLTF. Written as DNA, the CDR3 is TGTGCCAGCAGCTCCGGGGGGGCCGGGGCCAACGTCCTGACTTTC.

On this clone: The same CDR3 also results from other DNA sequences found in this sample. The V call is TRBV28, the J call TRBJ1-5; D is possibly TRBD1 (6 bases). Germline V gene lookup returns CDR1 MDHEN and CDR2 SYDVKM. The CDR3 runs to 16 residues. V was trimmed by 1 base and J by 1 base, leaving 11 bases between them. CDR3 loop: CASSLFGQGSNQPQHF. The CDR3 DNA is TGTGCCAGCAGTTTATTTGGGCAGGGGAGCAATCAGCCCCAGCATTTT.

The genes are TRBV5-6 and TRBJ2-1; the match to TRBD2 covers 14 bases. This CDR3 has 17 residues. The V and J ends lost 6 bases and 2 bases, in that order; junction bases with no gene match: 7. Germline V CDR1 and CDR2: SGHDT, YYEEEE. The CDR3 DNA sequence: TGTGCCAGCACCTCGTGGGGACTAGCGGGAGCCTACAATGAGCAGTTCTTC. Its protein product is CASTSWGLAGAYNEQFF.

This rearrangement joins TRBV10-3 to TRBJ2-7; TRBD1 matches at 7 bases. The J segment lost 1 base and the V segment lost 6 bases, leaving 3 bases of the junction unmatched. Germline V lookup: CDR1 ENHRY, CDR2 SYGVKD. This CDR3 spans 13 amino acids. DNA for the CDR3: TGTGCCATCAGGGACAGGTCGTCCTACGAGCAGTACTTC. This gives the protein CAIRDRSSYEQYF.

This chain joins TRBV7-2 and TRBJ1-2; tentative D call: TRBD1 (5 bases). The CDR3 has 13 amino acids. The V end lost 2 bases, the J end lost 8 bases, and 12 bases lay between the germline ends. Germline assignment: CDR1 SGHTA and CDR2 FQGNSA. In DNA form, the CDR3 reads TGTGCCAGCAGCTTAATAGGGGAACGCGGCTACACCTTC. It encodes CASSLIGERGYTF.

In DNA form, the CDR3 reads TGTGCCAGCAGTACGCGCGGAAACACCATATATTTT. Encoded protein: CASSTRGNTIYF. This chain links TRBV6-5 with TRBJ1-3; no clear D. Trimming left V 5 bases short and J 4 bases short, with 6 bases between. CDR1 and CDR2 from the germline V gene are MNHEY and SVGAGI. This CDR3 has 12 residues.